The table lists the clone carrying this T cell receptor (beta chain) with a few counts. The V gene's germline CDR1 is LNHDA and CDR2 SQIVND (reference sequence). The CDR3 totals 15 residues. V shed 6 bases, J shed 4 bases, and the junction held 10 bases outside the gene matches. This record comes from a study of T cells in Graves' hyperthyroidism and ophthalmopathy. Amplification targeted TCR beta CDR3 regions from RNA transcripts. Primed by the HTBI set, a first-round RT-PCR was run on the TCR CDR3. TCRdb called the multiplex PCR reads again in MiXCR, with one record for every CDR3 protein. The sample gives hundreds of thousands of distinct CDR3 sequences, over 15% of which show up once; under 20% is in the top ten.

The chain is built from TRBV19 and TRBJ1-2; 8 bases are a match to TRBD1. Sequenced material: blood. The sequence came from a woman aged 18-30 years with Graves' hyperthyroidism. The CDR3 coding sequence is TGTGCCAGTAGGATAACAGGGACAGGCGTCTATGGCTACACCTTC. Protein product: CASRITGTGVYGYTF. The variable domain in full, completed from reference TRBV19 and TRBJ1-2, reads DGGITQSPKYLFRKEGQNVTLSCEQNLNHDAMYWYRQDPGQGLRLIYYSQIVNDFQKGDIAEGYSVSREKKESFPLTVTSAQKNPTAFYLCASRITGTGVYGYTFGSGTRLTVV.